The 19 T cell receptor beta chains given below trace back to one sample, sequenced in a study of cytomegalovirus exposure and HLA in healthy donors (dated by TCRdb to between 2016 and 2019). The method behind the library was the immunoSEQ multiplex PCR assay. For the multiplex PCR, a mixture combining 60 forward primers for TCR Vbeta segments and 13 reverse primers for TCR Jbeta segments was used. TCRdb's version of the immuneACCESS table is confined to in-frame rearrangements and falls short of the full clone set. An unresolved V gene accounts for under half of the shortfall where checked; the remainder is of unknown origin. This sample lists fewer than 200,000 clones; 72% were detected once. About 2.5% of the sample is held by the ten biggest clonotypes. Specimen: PBMCs. The origin of the receptors is a human donor in good health.

This sequence joins TRBV7-9 and TRBJ1-2; 7 bases map to TRBD1. The germline CDR1 and CDR2 sequences are SEHNR and FQNEAQ (reference sequence). J gave up 8 bases and V 5 bases, and 11 bases lay outside the gene matches. The CDR3 has 14 residues. CDR3 nucleotide sequence: TGTGCCAGCAGCCTGCAACAGGGGTCGAGGGGCTACACCTTC. Translated: CASSLQQGSRGYTF.

V usage is TRBV19 and J usage is TRBJ1-5, with D hard to call. The CDR3 loop spans 16 amino acids. The V and J ends lost 5 bases and 0 bases respectively, with 14 bases between them. CDR1 and CDR2 (germline): LNHDA, SQIVND (reference sequence). The chain's CDR3 is CASSPLSQISNQPQHF. In DNA form, the CDR3 reads TGTGCCAGTAGTCCTCTTTCCCAGATTAGCAATCAGCCCCAGCATTTT.

This clone was observed a single time. The V call is TRBV20-1, the J call TRBJ2-7, with D perhaps matching TRBD1 (5 bases). V was trimmed by 7 bases and J by 2 bases, leaving 9 bases between them. In germline, CDR1 is DFQATT, CDR2 SNEGSKA (reference sequence). This CDR3 spans 11 amino acids. The DNA of the CDR3 is TGCAGTGGCCAGGGTCCCTACGAGCAGTACTTC. It encodes CSGQGPYEQYF.

The rearrangement joins TRBV12-5 to TRBJ2-7, with D hard to call. This CDR3 has 16 amino acids. Germline assignment: CDR1 LGHNT and CDR2 FRNRAP. Between the trimmed V and J ends, which lost 0 bases and 0 bases, there was a span of 12 bases. CDR3 nucleotides: TGTGCTAGTGGTTTGGTAATATCGAGGAGCTCCTACGAGCAGTACTTC. Translated: CASGLVISRSSYEQYF.

The V gene is TRBV10-3, the J gene TRBJ2-3; 7 nucleotides line up with TRBD2. The trim removed 9 bases at V and 1 base at J, leaving 7 bases unmatched. The CDR3 has 14 amino acids. The germline V gene has CDR1 ENHRY and CDR2 SYGVKD. The CDR3 loop reads CAIRTSWGTDTQYF. CDR3 nucleotide sequence: TGTGCCATTCGGACTAGTTGGGGCACAGATACGCAGTATTTT.

Here the CDR3 reads CASSLSVSNNYGYTF. The CDR3 DNA follows: TGTGCCAGCAGCTTATCGGTGTCGAATAACTATGGCTACACCTTC. This rearrangement joins TRBV7-2 to TRBJ1-2, with D unclear. The CDR3 sequence is 15 residues long. CDR1 is SGHTA, CDR2 FQGNSA, per germline. Trimming removed 2 bases at V and 1 base at J, with 11 bases between.

The V gene is TRBV30, the J gene TRBJ2-3; D may be TRBD2 (5 bases). Germline loops: CDR1 GTSNPN, CDR2 SVGIG (reference sequence). The V end was cut by 0 bases, the J end by 10 bases, with 8 bases between. The CDR3 is made up of 11 amino acids. This CDR3 reads CAWSVGVAQYF. The CDR3 DNA reads as TGTGCCTGGAGTGTGGGAGTCGCGCAGTATTTT.

This sequence joins TRBV9 and TRBJ2-3, with a tentative D call TRBD1 (6 bases). The CDR3 has 16 amino acids. The germline V and J ends were trimmed by 1 base and 2 bases, with 14 bases remaining between them. Germline lookup yields CDR1 SGDLS and CDR2 YYNGEE. CDR3 sequence (DNA): TGTGCCAGCAGCGTATCCGGACAGCCGAACACAGATACGCAGTATTTT. Translated: CASSVSGQPNTDTQYF.

The CDR3 region is CAISENQGADTQYF. Written as DNA, the CDR3 is TGTGCCATCAGTGAGAATCAGGGGGCAGATACGCAGTATTTT. The J gene is TRBJ2-3, the V gene TRBV10-3; 7 nucleotides match TRBD1. V shed 2 bases and J 4 bases; nucleotides not matched to a gene: 3. The CDR3 covers 14 residues. Germline-derived CDR1 and CDR2 are ENHRY and SYGVKD.

This chain joins TRBV30 and TRBJ2-3; 9 bases fit TRBD2. Per germline, CDR1 GTSNPN and CDR2 SVGIG (reference sequence). The CDR3 extends over 16 amino acids. V was clipped by 3 bases and J by 4 bases; unmatched bases: 11. CDR3 in DNA: TGTGCCTGGAGCGACAATACTAGCGGGTGGGCAGATACGCAGTATTTT. This translates into CAWSDNTSGWADTQYF.

This rearrangement joins TRBV5-8 to TRBJ1-1, with D hard to call. The ends were cut back, 1 base at V and 7 bases at J, with 5 bases in the middle. Germline lookup yields CDR1 SGHTS and CDR2 YDEGEE. The CDR3 is made up of 11 amino acids. For the CDR3, the DNA is TGTGCCAGCAGCTTGCGCGGTGAAGCTTTCTTT. It codes for CASSLRGEAFF.

This clone showed up just once. The chain uses TRBV18 and TRBJ1-1; TRBD1 aligns across 8 bases. The CDR3 is 18 residues long. V lost 3 bases and J lost 0; bases outside the gene matches: 12. Germline V lookup: CDR1 KGHSH, CDR2 LQKENI. In DNA, the CDR3 is TGTGCCAGCTCACCCAGTGGACAGGGCGTTCAATTGAACACTGAAGCTTTCTTT. As protein: CASSPSGQGVQLNTEAFF. The full variable domain, its missing parts supplied by reference TRBV18 and TRBJ1-1, is NAGVMQNPRHLVRRRGQEARLRCSPMKGHSHVYWYRQLPEEGLKFMVYLQKENIIDESGMPKERFSAEFPKEGPSILRIQQVVRGDSAAYFCASSPSGQGVQLNTEAFFGQGTRLTVV.

The chain uses TRBV2 and TRBJ2-1, with 11 nucleotides matching TRBD2. Trimming removed 4 bases from V and 10 bases from J; junction bases left unmatched: 12. CDR3 length equals 16 residues. The germline CDR1 and CDR2 sequences are SNHLY and FYNNEI. The CDR3 here is CASSGLAGGPGWEQFF. CDR3 in DNA: TGTGCCAGCAGTGGTTTAGCGGGGGGGCCAGGTTGGGAGCAGTTCTTC.

The V call is TRBV12-5, the J call TRBJ2-1, with D perhaps matching TRBD1 (5 bases). The ends were cut back, 1 base at V and 4 bases at J, with 11 bases in the middle. Germline values: CDR1 LGHNT, CDR2 FRNRAP. The CDR3 totals 15 residues. For the CDR3, the DNA is TGTGCTAGTGGTTTGGCCCAGGGTAGGTACAATGAGCAGTTCTTC. It is translated as CASGLAQGRYNEQFF. Variable domain in full (rest from reference TRBV12-5 and TRBJ2-1): DARVTQTPRHKVTEMGQEVTMRCQPILGHNTVFWYRQTMMQGLELLAYFRNRAPLDDSGMPKDRFSAEMPDATLATLKIQPSEPRDSAVYFCASGLAQGRYNEQFFGPGTRLTVL.

The J gene is TRBJ2-3, the V gene TRBV19, with 7 bases identical to TRBD2. Looked up from germline, CDR1 is LNHDA and CDR2 is SQIVND (reference sequence). V shed 4 bases, J shed 3 bases, and the junction held 7 bases outside the gene matches. This CDR3 spans 15 amino acids. Here the CDR3 DNA reads TGTGCCAGTAGTACTAAAGCGGGGCCAACAGATACGCAGTATTTT. Protein sequence: CASSTKAGPTDTQYF.

The J gene is TRBJ1-5, the V gene TRBV6-5; maybe TRBD1 (5 bases). CDR3 length: 14 residues. Germline V gene sequence: CDR1 MNHEY, CDR2 SVGAGI. V was clipped by 6 bases and J by 4 bases, with 13 bases between them. CDR3 sequence: CASSAPGLNQPQHF. The CDR3, as DNA: TGTGCCAGCAGCGCTCCGGGACTTAATCAGCCCCAGCATTTT.

J is TRBJ2-1 and V is TRBV2; 9 positions agree with TRBD2. The junction had 7 bases not matched to a gene; V was cut back by 6 bases and J by 4 bases. The CDR3 runs 15 residues. Germline values: CDR1 SNHLY, CDR2 FYNNEI. CDR3 amino acids: CASRQTSGGYNEQFF. CDR3 bases: TGTGCCAGCAGACAGACTAGCGGAGGATACAATGAGCAGTTCTTC.

J is TRBJ1-4 and V is TRBV5-6; D not resolved. The germline V gene encodes CDR1 SGHDT and CDR2 YYEEEE. V lost 4 bases to trimming and J lost 4 bases, with 11 bases between them. This CDR3 region has 14 residues. CDR3 nucleotides: TGTGCCAGCAGCGTAGCGTCGTATAATGAAAAACTGTTTTTT. Its translation is CASSVASYNEKLFF.

This chain joins TRBV2 and TRBJ2-7; 8 bases fit TRBD2. This CDR3 is 15 amino acids long. Looked up from germline, CDR1 is SNHLY and CDR2 is FYNNEI. The V gene end was trimmed by 3 bases and the J gene end by 3 bases; junction bases not matched to a gene: 7. This CDR3 reads CASSEAAGGYYEQYF. In nucleotides, the CDR3 is TGTGCCAGCAGTGAGGCGGCGGGGGGATACTACGAGCAGTACTTC.